The 29 T cell receptor beta chains listed next were all sequenced from one sample in a study of CD8 T cells in Susac syndrome. Random hexamers were used to reverse transcribe the RNA input (0.5 to 1 ug). TCRdb processed the immunoSEQ multiplex PCR reads anew with MiXCR; each CDR3 protein has one entry. The sample records about 180,000 distinct CDR3 sequences, 80% to 95% being singletons. What was sequenced was CD4+ T cells from PBMCs. Source of these receptors: a human donor with multiple sclerosis.

This chain connects TRBV3-1 to TRBJ2-2, with D hard to call. The CDR3 contains 14 residues. Trimming took 0 bases from V and 6 from J, leaving 8 bases between them. The germline CDR1 and CDR2 sequences are LGHDT and YNNKEL (reference sequence). CDR3 region: CASSQDSKAGELFF. In DNA, the CDR3 is TGTGCCAGCAGCCAAGACTCGAAGGCCGGGGAGCTGTTTTTT. Full variable domain (outside the CDR3, taken from reference TRBV3-1 and TRBJ2-2): DTAVSQTPKYLVTQMGNDKSIKCEQNLGHDTMYWYKQDSKKFLKIMFSYNNKELIINETVPNRFSPKSPDKAHLNLHINSLELGDSAVYFCASSQDSKAGELFFGEGSRLTVL.

The V and J genes are TRBV11-2 and TRBJ2-1; the match to TRBD1 covers 12 bases. The trim removed 5 bases at V and 0 bases at J, leaving 11 bases unmatched. The CDR3 sequence is 19 residues long. Germline CDR1 is SGHAT and CDR2 is FQNNGV. The CDR3 nucleotides read TGTGCCAGCAGCCCGAGAGGGACAGGGGGCCTAAACTCCTACAATGAGCAGTTCTTC. It translates to CASSPRGTGGLNSYNEQFF.

The chain combines TRBV6-2 or TRBV6-3 with TRBJ1-1; D is uncertain. The ends were cut back, 5 bases at V and 1 base at J, with 14 bases in the middle. Germline CDR1 is MNHEY and CDR2 is SVGEGT. CDR3 size: 15 residues. CDR3 bases: TGTGCCAGCAGTACCTCGTGGGGAAAGAACACTGAAGCTTTCTTT. Its protein product is CASSTSWGKNTEAFF.

V is TRBV30 and J is TRBJ1-3; D not resolved. The germline V gene has CDR1 GTSNPN and CDR2 SVGIG (reference sequence). The CDR3 covers 16 residues. Trimming stripped 0 bases from V and 2 bases from J, with 14 bases between. CDR3 residues: CAWSVHTSGTGNTIYF. The DNA of the CDR3 is TGTGCCTGGAGTGTTCATACTTCGGGGACTGGAAACACCATATATTTT.

The chain recombines TRBV3-1 with TRBJ2-5; D ambiguous. Germline CDR1 and CDR2: LGHDT and YNNKEL (reference sequence). Trimming took off 2 bases at V and 3 bases at J, with 7 bases between the two ends. CDR3 length: 13 residues. In DNA form, the CDR3 reads TGTGCCAGCAGCCAAAGGCTGGAAGAGACCCAGTACTTC. Translating it yields CASSQRLEETQYF.

V and J are TRBV5-8 and TRBJ2-4; 10 positions match TRBD1. The CDR3 runs to 18 residues. Trimming cost V 5 bases and J 2 bases; bases outside gene matches: 13. Germline V gene sequence: CDR1 SGHTS, CDR2 YDEGEE. DNA of the CDR3: TGTGCCAGCAGTTTCCTCCTTGGACAGGGGGGATCCAAAAACATTCAGTACTTC. Encoded protein: CASSFLLGQGGSKNIQYF.

The gene calls are TRBV4-1 and TRBJ2-7; D is possibly TRBD2 (6 bases). V was cut by 3 bases and J by 4 bases, with 16 bases left in between. The germline gives CDR1 MGHRA, CDR2 YSYEKL. The CDR3 has 15 amino acids. CDR3 sequence: CASSHDRVGGYEQYF. CDR3 sequence (DNA): TGCGCCAGCAGCCACGACCGGGTGGGGGGTTACGAGCAGTACTTC.

The chain has TRBV5-4 and TRBJ2-1; D may correspond to TRBD1 or TRBD2 (5 bases each). Germline V gene lookup returns CDR1 SGHNT and CDR2 YYREEE (reference sequence). The ends were cut back, 4 bases at V and 1 base at J, with 9 bases in the middle. The CDR3 is 14 amino acids. This chain's CDR3 is CASSGGSSYNEQFF. The CDR3 DNA reads as TGTGCCAGCAGCGGGGGAAGTTCCTACAATGAGCAGTTCTTC.

The V gene is TRBV9, the J gene TRBJ2-1, with a tentative D call TRBD2 (8 bases). V was trimmed by 7 bases and J by 8 bases, leaving 28 bases between them. The CDR3 extends over 17 amino acids. CDR1 and CDR2 (germline): SGDLS, YYNGEE. The CDR3 sequence is CASAPGAGGLGLYEQFF. The CDR3 nucleotides are TGTGCCAGCGCTCCCGGGGCAGGGGGACTAGGTCTATATGAGCAGTTCTTC.

The chain links TRBV7-2 to TRBJ2-7; 10 bases align to TRBD2. Looked up from germline, CDR1 is SGHTA and CDR2 is FQGNSA. CDR3 length equals 15 residues. The junction had 5 bases not matched to a gene; V was cut back by 2 bases and J by 4 bases. The CDR3 reads CASSLRAGGPYEQYF. CDR3 nucleotide sequence: TGTGCCAGCAGCTTACGAGCGGGGGGGCCTTACGAGCAGTACTTC.

The rearrangement links TRBV7-2 to TRBJ2-1, with unresolved D. This CDR3 is built from 12 residues. CDR1 and CDR2 from the germline V gene are SGHTA and FQGNSA. V gave up 0 bases and J gave up 8 bases, with 5 bases separating them. CDR3 protein: CASSLAVHEQFF. In DNA form, the CDR3 reads TGTGCCAGCAGCTTAGCGGTTCATGAGCAGTTCTTC.

The rearrangement links TRBV6-9 to TRBJ2-5; 11 bases map to TRBD2. The CDR3 covers 17 residues. V trimming: 0 bases; J trimming: 6 bases; junction bases outside the gene matches: 9. Germline CDR1 is MNHGY and CDR2 is SVAAGI. The CDR3 region is CASSYSNPRLAGKTQYF. Here the CDR3 DNA reads TGTGCCAGCAGTTATTCGAACCCGAGACTAGCGGGGAAGACCCAGTACTTC.

The CDR3 region is CASSGRALTGELFF. The CDR3 DNA reads TGTGCCAGCAGTGGCAGGGCCTTAACCGGGGAGCTGTTTTTT. The genes are TRBV12-3 or TRBV12-4 and TRBJ2-2; D possibly corresponds to TRBD1 (5 bases). V lost 5 bases and J 5 bases, leaving 12 bases between the germline ends. This CDR3 contains 14 residues.

The chain uses TRBV29-1 and TRBJ1-2; D perhaps matches TRBD1 (6 bases). The CDR3 has 15 amino acids. Germline CDR1 SQVTM, CDR2 ANQGSEA. Trimming took off 6 bases at V and 2 bases at J, with 19 bases between the two ends. The CDR3 loop is CSVPRTWTENYGYTF. CDR3 nucleotides: TGCAGCGTACCCAGGACATGGACAGAGAACTATGGCTACACCTTC.

This rearrangement joins TRBV4-3 to TRBJ2-5; no firm D call. Germline CDR1 reads LGHNA; CDR2 reads YSLEER. This CDR3 is 16 amino acids long. Trimming stripped 4 bases from V and 2 bases from J, with 17 bases between. In DNA, the CDR3 is TGCGCCAGCAGCCTTCTAGAGGCCAGCTATCAAGAGACCCAGTACTTC. Translated, it gives CASSLLEASYQETQYF.

This rearrangement joins TRBV25-1 to TRBJ2-2; TRBD1 aligns across 9 bases. CDR3 size: 16 residues. Germline CDR1 is MGHDK and CDR2 is SYGVNS. V shed 1 base, J shed 7 bases, and the junction held 7 bases outside the gene matches. DNA for the CDR3: TGTGCCAGCAGTGAATTGGGAACAGGGGGCATCGGGGAGCTGTTTTTT. Residues: CASSELGTGGIGELFF.

This chain connects TRBV7-9 to TRBJ1-1; D gene unclear. The V gene's germline CDR1 is SEHNR and CDR2 FQNEAQ (reference sequence). The CDR3 covers 12 residues. The V and J ends lost 5 bases and 5 bases respectively, with 9 bases between them. CDR3 DNA: TGTGCCAGCAGCCCAGTGCAGACTGAAGCTTTCTTT. This encodes CASSPVQTEAFF. Full variable domain (outside the CDR3, taken from reference TRBV7-9 and TRBJ1-1): DTGVSQNPRHKITKRGQNVTFRCDPISEHNRLYWYRQTLGQGPEFLTYFQNEAQLEKSRLLSDRFSAERPKGSFSTLEIQRTEQGDSAMYLCASSPVQTEAFFGQGTRLTVV.

V and J are TRBV20-1 and TRBJ1-2; maybe TRBD1 (6 bases). This CDR3 has 14 amino acids. From germline, CDR1 is DFQATT and CDR2 SNEGSKA (reference sequence). Here the CDR3 reads CRAVGGGGNYGYTF. For the CDR3, the DNA is TGCAGGGCCGTAGGAGGGGGGGGAAACTATGGCTACACCTTC.

V is TRBV12-3 or TRBV12-4 and J is TRBJ2-7, with TRBD1 as a possible D gene (6 bases). This CDR3 region has 13 residues. Trimming cost V 4 bases and J 2 bases, with 9 bases left between them. DNA for the CDR3: TGTGCCAGCAGTTATCCAGGGGCCTACGAGCAGTACTTC. Encoded protein: CASSYPGAYEQYF.

The chain combines TRBV3-1 with TRBJ2-4; D is possibly TRBD1 or TRBD2 (5 bases each). The V gene lost 4 bases and the J gene lost 9 bases, with 22 bases spanning the gap. Germline V CDR1 and CDR2: LGHDT, YNNKEL (reference sequence). This CDR3 comprises 16 residues. CDR3 nucleotides: TGTGCCAGCAGCCCATTTCCGGGACCGACGGGCAGCATTCAGTACTTC. Translated: CASSPFPGPTGSIQYF. The entire variable domain, with the rest obtained from reference TRBV3-1 and TRBJ2-4, is as follows: DTAVSQTPKYLVTQMGNDKSIKCEQNLGHDTMYWYKQDSKKFLKIMFSYNNKELIINETVPNRFSPKSPDKAHLNLHINSLELGDSAVYFCASSPFPGPTGSIQYFGAGTRLSVL.

The chain links TRBV7-9 to TRBJ2-3; D assignment may be TRBD1 or TRBD2 (5 bases each). The CDR3 totals 15 residues. Trimming pared 5 bases from V and 3 bases from J, leaving 15 bases between. Per germline, CDR1 SEHNR and CDR2 FQNEAQ (reference sequence). CDR3 in DNA: TGTGCCAGCAGCCTCCTGGGGGAGAAGACAGATACGCAGTATTTT. The encoded protein is CASSLLGEKTDTQYF.

The chain is built from TRBV27 and TRBJ2-5; 10 bases fit TRBD2. The CDR3 covers 15 residues. Germline trimming cut 4 bases from V and 3 bases from J; bases unmatched to any gene: 5. CDR1 is MNHEY, CDR2 SMNVEV, per germline (reference sequence). CDR3 DNA sequence: TGTGCCAGCAGTTCCCCTAGCGGGAGTGAAGAGACCCAGTACTTC. Translating gives CASSSPSGSEETQYF.

The rearrangement links TRBV5-6 to TRBJ2-3, with unresolved D. CDR3 size: 15 residues. Per germline, CDR1 SGHDT and CDR2 YYEEEE. Trimming took off 6 bases at V and 0 bases at J, with 14 bases between the two ends. The CDR3 DNA sequence: TGTGCCAGCACCATCGTTGGTGAGAGCACAGATACGCAGTATTTT. This translates into CASTIVGESTDTQYF.

V usage is TRBV3-1 and J usage is TRBJ1-2; 8 bases line up with TRBD1. Trimming removed 5 bases from V and 6 bases from J; junction bases left unmatched: 8. CDR3 length equals 14 residues. CDR1 and CDR2 (germline): LGHDT, YNNKEL (reference sequence). The CDR3 protein is CASSYPDRADGYTF. CDR3 coding DNA: TGTGCCAGCAGCTACCCGGACAGGGCGGATGGCTACACCTTC.

The V call is TRBV7-2, the J call TRBJ2-1; unclear D gene. This CDR3 region has 15 residues. Deletions cut 3 bases from V and 1 base from J, with 10 bases between. From germline, CDR1 is SGHTA and CDR2 FQGNSA. CDR3 sequence reads: CASSLGGRSYNEQFF. Written as DNA, the CDR3 is TGTGCCAGCAGCTTGGGCGGTCGGTCCTACAATGAGCAGTTCTTC.

In this sample, this clonotype turned up once. The chain employs TRBV5-1 and TRBJ1-4; D might be TRBD1 (5 bases). V dropped 10 bases and J dropped 3 bases, with 16 bases sitting between them. The germline V gene has CDR1 SGHRS and CDR2 YFSETQ. There are 14 residues in the CDR3. CDR3 region: CAGGYRPANEKLFF. The CDR3 DNA follows: TGCGCCGGGGGGTACAGACCAGCTAATGAAAAACTGTTTTTT.

Only a few counts were recorded for this clonotype. The chain recombines TRBV19 with TRBJ2-7; possible D gene TRBD2, 5 bases. The CDR3 has 14 amino acids. In germline, CDR1 is LNHDA, CDR2 SQIVND (reference sequence). V lost 6 bases to trimming and J lost 5 bases, with 17 bases between them. The CDR3 nucleotides read TGTGCCAGTAGCTTCCCTACGAGGGTCGACGAGCAGTACTTC. Translating gives CASSFPTRVDEQYF.

This rearrangement joins TRBV6-2 or TRBV6-3 to TRBJ2-1; 8 positions match TRBD2. Germline CDR1 is MNHEY and CDR2 is SVGEGT. The CDR3 runs 17 residues. The junction had 7 bases not matched to a gene; V was cut back by 0 bases and J by 3 bases. Here the CDR3 reads CASSYSTSGLNYNEQFF. The DNA for the CDR3 is TGTGCCAGCAGTTACTCCACTAGCGGCTTAAACTACAATGAGCAGTTCTTC.

The chain uses TRBV27 and TRBJ2-2; D is perhaps TRBD1 (6 bases). The CDR3 sequence is 14 residues long. Trimming cost V 4 bases and J 5 bases, with 11 bases left between them. Germline V gene lookup returns CDR1 MNHEY and CDR2 SMNVEV (reference sequence). CDR3 sequence reads: CASSSSQGTGELFF. The CDR3 coding sequence is TGTGCCAGCAGTTCTTCACAGGGTACCGGGGAGCTGTTTTTT.